This is a list of T cell receptor beta chains from one sample in a study of blood T cell repertoires in COVID-19. Repertoires were generated with immunoSEQ multiplex PCR, while TCRdb's copy carries only in-frame clones and drops some. The sample lists about 77,000 clones; under 95% were seen once. Material: peripheral blood. Every receptor here comes from a woman at least 80 years old with active or convalescent COVID-19. Both conserved end residues are part of each CDR3. The D gene is left open where the match is weak. Size tells how often a clone was seen (once, few, many) or the class of an expanded clone, and some rows leave it out.

clone_size	v_call	d_call	j_call	cdr3_nt	cdr3_aa
-	TRBV9	TRBD1	TRBJ1-2	TGTGCCAGCAGCGCGATGACAGGGTTGGGGCTCGACAGCTATGGCTACACCTTC	CASSAMTGLGLDSYGYTF
-	TRBV7-9	-	TRBJ2-5	TGTGCCAGCAGCTTAGCCAGGGGAGAGACCCAGTACTTC	CASSLARGETQYF
-	TRBV30	-	TRBJ1-2	TGTGCCTGGAGTGAGTACCGACCCAGGGGTGGCGGCTACACCTTC	CAWSEYRPRGGGYTF
-	TRBV6-6	-	TRBJ1-6	TGTGCCAGCAGTCGACCAAAAGGGGGTTATAATTCACCCCTCCACTTT	CASSRPKGGYNSPLHF
-	TRBV9	-	TRBJ1-6	TGTGCCAGCAGCGTAAGCACAGATTCACCCCTCCACTTT	CASSVSTDSPLHF
-	TRBV27	TRBD2	TRBJ2-3	TGTGCCAGCAGTTTGCGCGAAGCGGGGGGGCCTGGGACGCAGTATTTT	CASSLREAGGPGTQYF
-	TRBV2	-	TRBJ1-5	TGTGCCAGCAGTTTCGGGGGGGTGAAACCCCAGCATTTT	CASSFGGVKPQHF
-	TRBV3-1/TRBV3-2	TRBD2	TRBJ2-1	TGTGCCAGCAGCTCCGGGACTAGCGGGTACAATGAGCAGTTCTTC	CASSSGTSGYNEQFF
few	TRBV7-3	-	TRBJ1-5	TGTGCCAGCAGCTTAACAGAGTATCAGCCCCAGCATTTT	CASSLTEYQPQHF
-	TRBV28	TRBD1	TRBJ2-3	TGTGCCAGCAGGCGTAGATGGGGACAGGGAACAGATACGCAGTATTTT	CASRRRWGQGTDTQYF
-	TRBV15	TRBD1	TRBJ2-7	TGTGCCACCAGCGCCCGGGACAGCTCCTACGAGCAGTACTTC	CATSARDSSYEQYF
few	TRBV5-4	TRBD1	TRBJ2-7	TGTGCCAGCAGCTCGGGGGGACAGGGTTCCTACGAGCAGTACTTC	CASSSGGQGSYEQYF
-	TRBV30	-	TRBJ1-3	TGTGCCTGGAACCAGGGCTCTGGAAACACCATATATTTT	CAWNQGSGNTIYF
-	TRBV28	-	TRBJ2-1	TGTGCCAGTCAAGGGGGGGTCTACAATGAGCAGTTCTTC	CASQGGVYNEQFF
-	TRBV28	TRBD2	TRBJ2-1	TGTGCCAGCAGTTTAACTAGCGGCCCCTACAATGAGCAGTTCTTC	CASSLTSGPYNEQFF
-	TRBV6-2/TRBV6-3	TRBD1	TRBJ2-7	TGTGCCAGCAGTTCTTGGAGGACAGGCGAGCAGTACTTC	CASSSWRTGEQYF
-	TRBV11-2	-	TRBJ1-4	TGTGCCAGCAGCTCCCAGACAGCAACTAATGAAAAACTGTTTTTT	CASSSQTATNEKLFF
-	TRBV5-1	TRBD1	TRBJ2-7	TGCGCCAGCAGCTTAGTGACAGGGTCCCCCTACGAGCAGTACTTC	CASSLVTGSPYEQYF
once	TRBV29-1	TRBD2	TRBJ2-7	TGCAGCGTTGAAGGCGGGGGGCTAAGCTCCTACGAGCAGTACTTC	CSVEGGGLSSYEQYF
-	TRBV4-3	-	TRBJ1-6	TGCGCCAGTAGCCAAGGTCTCTCCTATAATTCACCCCTCCACTTT	CASSQGLSYNSPLHF
-	TRBV7-9	-	TRBJ1-5	TGTGCCAGCAGCTTATGGCTAGGCACGGGGGGCAATCAGCCCCAGCATTTT	CASSLWLGTGGNQPQHF
few	TRBV5-1	TRBD1	TRBJ2-5	TGCGCCAGCAGCGTACCGGGACAGGCCCAAGAGACCCAGTACTTC	CASSVPGQAQETQYF
-	TRBV14	TRBD1	TRBJ2-4	TGTGCCAGCAGCCAGCCTACCAGGGGGAACATTCAGTACTTC	CASSQPTRGNIQYF
-	TRBV28	-	TRBJ1-3	TGTGCCAGCAGTTTACCAGGAAACACCATATATTTT	CASSLPGNTIYF
-	TRBV5-6	-	TRBJ1-6	TGTGCCAGCAGCTTGTATAGTTCACCCCTCCACTTT	CASSLYSSPLHF
-	TRBV6-5	TRBD1	TRBJ1-4	TGTGCCAGCACGAGCAGGGGGAATGAAAAACTGTTTTTT	CASTSRGNEKLFF
-	TRBV6-5	-	TRBJ1-1	TGTGCCAGCACAAGCGGCGCGGGCACTGAAGCTTTCTTT	CASTSGAGTEAFF
-	TRBV19	TRBD2	TRBJ2-4	TGTGCCAGTAGTAAAGCGGGGGGGCTGAACAAAAACATTCAGTACTTC	CASSKAGGLNKNIQYF
-	TRBV19	-	TRBJ2-1	TGTGCCAGTAGTCCAGAGGGCCGGGGTAGGGATGAGCAGTTCTTC	CASSPEGRGRDEQFF
few	TRBV7-2	TRBD2	TRBJ2-1	TGTGCCAGCAGCTTACGGGCCCTTAGCGGGGGGGTACCTGAGCAGTTCTTC	CASSLRALSGGVPEQFF
-	TRBV18	-	TRBJ1-1	TGTGCCAGCTCACCACCCGACAGAAGTGAAGCTTTCTTT	CASSPPDRSEAFF
once	TRBV28	-	TRBJ2-7	TGTGCCAGCTTGGGGACTTCCTACGAGCAGTACTTC	CASLGTSYEQYF
-	TRBV19	TRBD1	TRBJ2-5	TGTGCCAGTAGTATCGGGACAGGGCGAGGCGAGACCCAGTACTTC	CASSIGTGRGETQYF
-	TRBV6-5	TRBD1	TRBJ2-7	TGTGCCAGCAAGCTGGGACAGACTTCCAACGAGCAGTACTTC	CASKLGQTSNEQYF
-	TRBV28	-	TRBJ1-5	TGTGCCAGCAGTTTTGCCAGGGCCGGCAATCAGCCCCAGCATTTT	CASSFARAGNQPQHF
-	TRBV3-1/TRBV3-2	-	TRBJ1-1	TGTGCCAGCAGCCAAGATACCGGGAGAACTGAAGCTTTCTTT	CASSQDTGRTEAFF
-	TRBV9	-	TRBJ1-2	TGTGCCAGCAGTGGAGAATTAGGACACATTAACTATGGCTACACCTTC	CASSGELGHINYGYTF
-	TRBV30	-	TRBJ1-4	TGTGCCTGGAGCCCGGCGGGAGTTTCCAGGGAAAAACTGTTTTTT	CAWSPAGVSREKLFF
-	TRBV27	TRBD1	TRBJ2-3	TGTGCCAGCAGAATCTCCGGGACAGGGGTCCCGATGGATACGCAGTATTTT	CASRISGTGVPMDTQYF
-	TRBV27	-	TRBJ2-1	TGTGCCAGCAGCCCGGCCCCCAGCGGAACCTACAATGAGCAGTTCTTC	CASSPAPSGTYNEQFF
-	TRBV7-3	-	TRBJ2-2	TGTGCCAGCAGGCCCAAATCCTTTCTCAGGGGAAGGACCGGGGAGCTGTTTTTT	CASRPKSFLRGRTGELFF
-	TRBV5-4	-	TRBJ1-1	TGTGCCAGCAGCTTCTATCACCTGAACACTGAAGCTTTCTTT	CASSFYHLNTEAFF
-	TRBV5-1	TRBD2	TRBJ2-3	TGCGCCAGCAGCTTGACTAGCGGGGGGGCAGATACGCAGTATTTT	CASSLTSGGADTQYF
-	TRBV19	TRBD1	TRBJ1-4	TGTGCCAGTAGTATAGAGGGACAGGCTCATAATGAAAAACTGTTTTTT	CASSIEGQAHNEKLFF
-	TRBV6-5	-	TRBJ2-7	TGTGCCAGCAGTTACGCGACAGCAACCGACGAGCAGTACTTC	CASSYATATDEQYF